Presented here are 20 T cell receptor beta chains from one specimen sequenced in a study of cytomegalovirus exposure and HLA in healthy donors. The PCR had 60 Vbeta and 13 Jbeta primers. Using immunoSEQ multiplex PCR, the repertoire was profiled, and TCRdb retains in-frame clones only, with some absent. The sample lists around 160,000 clones, 78% occurring once. Material for sequencing was PBMCs. The receptor source for this set is a man between 40 and 49 years old in good health and CMV-seropositive.

The CDR3, as DNA: TGTGCCAGTAGTACCCGGGACAACCTACTTGAAAAACTGTTTTTT. Amino acid sequence: CASSTRDNLLEKLFF. V usage is TRBV19 and J usage is TRBJ1-4; D is possibly TRBD1 (6 bases). Trimming removed 4 bases from V and 7 bases from J, with 16 bases in between. CDR3 size: 15 residues. CDR1 LNHDA and CDR2 SQIVND come from the germline V gene (reference sequence).

The rearrangement links TRBV7-6 to TRBJ2-1; 8 positions agree with TRBD2. Germline trimming cut 5 bases from V and 8 bases from J; bases unmatched to any gene: 5. The CDR3 loop spans 13 amino acids. The germline V gene encodes CDR1 SGHVS and CDR2 FNYEAQ. The CDR3 DNA sequence: TGTGCCAGCAGCCCCGGGGGGGCGCATGAGCAGTTCTTC. As protein: CASSPGGAHEQFF.

This clone was seen a single time. V is TRBV19 and J is TRBJ2-7; D possibly corresponds to TRBD2 (6 bases). Germline V CDR1 and CDR2: LNHDA, SQIVND (reference sequence). V lost 3 bases, J lost 5 bases, and 17 bases lay in between. The CDR3 runs 15 residues. As DNA, the CDR3 is TGTGCCAGTAGTATTTCTGGAGGGCCGAGGAACGAGCAGTACTTC. Amino acid sequence: CASSISGGPRNEQYF.

The chain links TRBV5-1 to TRBJ1-2; possibly TRBD1 for D (6 bases). Germline V gene lookup returns CDR1 SGHRS and CDR2 YFSETQ. The CDR3 totals 14 residues. V lost 0 bases to trimming and J lost 2 bases, with 8 bases between them. The CDR3 sequence: CASSLDTGNYGYTF. The DNA of the CDR3 is TGCGCCAGCAGCTTGGATACAGGGAACTATGGCTACACCTTC.

The chain joins TRBV7-3 to TRBJ1-1, with D possibly being TRBD1 (5 bases). With 3 bases removed from V and 1 base from J, the gap between germline ends came to 9 bases. Germline CDR1 SGHTA, CDR2 FQGTGA. The CDR3 sequence is 14 residues long. CDR3 protein: CASSLAGQNTEAFF. CDR3 bases: TGTGCCAGCAGCTTGGCTGGACAGAACACTGAAGCTTTCTTT.

As to this clone: The identical CDR3 is also encoded by other nucleotide sequences in the sample. V gene TRBV6-5 combines with J gene TRBJ2-7, with 8 bases fitting TRBD1. The V segment lost 0 bases and the J segment 4 bases; nucleotides outside the gene matches: 5. The CDR3 consists of 15 residues. Germline CDR1 is MNHEY and CDR2 is SVGAGI. CDR3 in amino acids: CASSYSGTGQYEQYF. The CDR3 DNA follows: TGTGCCAGCAGTTACTCGGGGACAGGACAATACGAGCAGTACTTC.

The V gene is TRBV6-6, the J gene TRBJ1-1, with D possibly TRBD1 on 5 matching bases. The CDR3 loop spans 14 amino acids. Trimming removed 7 bases from V and 5 bases from J, with 17 bases in between. Looked up from germline, CDR1 is MNHNY and CDR2 is SVGAGI (reference sequence). As DNA, the CDR3 is TGTGCCAGCACCCTCGGACAACTCGAAACTGAAGCTTTCTTT. It yields the protein CASTLGQLETEAFF.

The genes are TRBV5-4 and TRBJ2-7, with TRBD2 identical over 8 bases. The V segment lost 3 bases and the J segment 0 bases; nucleotides outside the gene matches: 2. Germline CDR1 SGHNT, CDR2 YYREEE (reference sequence). The CDR3 length is 14 residues. The CDR3, as DNA: TGTGCCAGCAGCTCGGGACTAGGCTCCTACGAGCAGTACTTC. It translates to CASSSGLGSYEQYF.

This clone was seen just once. The chain is built from TRBV11-2 and TRBJ2-1, with TRBD2 matching 7 bases. Germline lookup yields CDR1 SGHAT and CDR2 FQNNGV. With 5 bases clipped from V and 7 bases from J, the junction kept 8 bases outside the gene matches. The CDR3 contains 14 residues. The CDR3 region is CASSPPPLANEQFF. Written as DNA, the CDR3 is TGTGCCAGCAGCCCCCCCCCACTAGCGAATGAGCAGTTCTTC.

V is TRBV6-5 and J is TRBJ2-5; tentatively, D is TRBD2 (6 bases). Germline values: CDR1 MNHEY, CDR2 SVGAGI. V shed 11 bases and J shed 4 bases, with 17 bases lying between them. This CDR3 has 13 residues. CDR3 residues: CAVKPGGAETQYF. DNA for the CDR3: TGTGCCGTTAAGCCAGGCGGGGCAGAGACCCAGTACTTC.

V is TRBV18 and J is TRBJ1-1, with D unresolved. CDR3 length equals 14 residues. V was cut by 2 bases and J by 0 bases, with 7 bases left in between. Germline V gives CDR1 KGHSH, CDR2 LQKENI. The CDR3 loop reads CASSPGEMNTEAFF. DNA for the CDR3: TGTGCCAGCTCACCAGGGGAGATGAACACTGAAGCTTTCTTT.

This chain uses TRBV11-2 with TRBJ1-4; perhaps TRBD1 as D (5 bases). The V gene lost 5 bases and the J gene lost 5 bases, with 21 bases spanning the gap. CDR1 is SGHAT, CDR2 FQNNGV, per germline. This CDR3 is 17 amino acids long. CDR3 bases: TGTGCCAGCAGCCCCTCGGTTAGGGCGGGGGGAAATGAAAAACTGTTTTTT. It is translated as CASSPSVRAGGNEKLFF.

The rearrangement joins TRBV6-1 to TRBJ1-2; TRBD1 is a possible D gene (5 bases). Trimming left V 4 bases short and J 4 bases short, with 10 bases between. CDR3 length equals 13 residues. In germline, CDR1 is MNHNS, CDR2 SASEGT. The CDR3 DNA reads as TGTGCCAGCAGTGCCTGGCAGGGCTATGGCTACACCTTC. Amino acid sequence: CASSAWQGYGYTF.

The chain employs TRBV6-1 and TRBJ2-7; D is ambiguous. Trimming left V 3 bases short and J 0 bases short, with 9 bases between. The CDR3 covers 14 residues. The V gene's germline CDR1 is MNHNS and CDR2 SASEGT. CDR3 in DNA: TGTGCCAGCAGTGATCAACTTAGCTCCTACGAGCAGTACTTC. As protein: CASSDQLSSYEQYF.

V is TRBV28 and J is TRBJ2-3; 8 bases match TRBD1. The CDR3 totals 13 residues. Germline CDR1 MDHEN, CDR2 SYDVKM. J lost 1 base, V lost 10 bases, and 4 bases had no gene match. The CDR3 is CAIPGGGTDTQYF. DNA for the CDR3: TGTGCCATACCAGGGGGCGGCACAGATACGCAGTATTTT.

This clone was counted a few times. V gene TRBV2 combines with J gene TRBJ1-4, with 9 bases fitting TRBD1. J gave up 8 bases and V 7 bases, and 5 bases lay outside the gene matches. This CDR3 is built from 13 residues. Germline V lookup: CDR1 SNHLY, CDR2 FYNNEI. This CDR3 reads CASTGTGYEKLFF. The CDR3 nucleotides read TGTGCCAGCACTGGGACAGGGTACGAAAAACTGTTTTTT.

The chain recombines TRBV28 with TRBJ2-7, with 8 bases fitting TRBD1. The germline gives CDR1 MDHEN, CDR2 SYDVKM. The CDR3 contains 14 residues. Trimming at V came to 7 bases and at J to 6 bases, leaving 11 bases not matched to a gene. The CDR3: CASTVSRTGSEQYF. The CDR3 bases are TGTGCCAGCACTGTATCGCGGACAGGGAGCGAGCAGTACTTC.

The chain links TRBV18 to TRBJ2-7; 8 bases align to TRBD2. This CDR3 region has 14 residues. The germline CDR1 and CDR2 sequences are KGHSH and LQKENI. Losses at the gene ends were 6 bases for V and 1 base for J; bases not matched to a gene: 5. Here the CDR3 reads CASSASGHSYEQYF. In DNA form, the CDR3 reads TGTGCCAGCTCCGCTAGCGGGCATTCCTACGAGCAGTACTTC.

There are a few counts of this clone. The chain uses TRBV18 and TRBJ2-5; a weak D match, TRBD2 (5 bases). The end of the DNA fits TRBJ2-7 better, so the J call may be wrong. This CDR3 region has 12 residues. Germline CDR1 is KGHSH and CDR2 is LQKENI. In nucleotides, the CDR3 is TGTGCCAGCTCACCCGTCGGACTCGAGCAGTACTTC. Protein: CASSPVGLEQYF.

The chain carries TRBV5-1 and TRBJ2-7; D is unresolved. Trimming took 0 bases from V and 3 from J, leaving 7 bases between them. The CDR3 consists of 13 residues. Germline lookup yields CDR1 SGHRS and CDR2 YFSETQ. The CDR3 DNA reads as TGCGCCAGCAGCTTGGTTACTAACTACGAGCAGTACTTC. Protein product: CASSLVTNYEQYF.